The source of this T cell receptor (beta chain) is a study of cytomegalovirus exposure and HLA in healthy donors. Study-level background: There were 65 million to 85 million unique TCRs (from HLA-typed donors) in an early data release. Whole-study results and caveats: The study recorded 150 to 200 TCR beta chains that were cytomegalovirus-associated. When a later analysis compared HLA-associated TCR beta chains with equally common others, the HLA-associated chains turned out to be more clonally expanded and to have lower generation probabilities.

This clone occurred a few times. The antigen is unknown. CDR3 length equals 13 residues. Trimming pared 3 bases from V and 4 bases from J, leaving 6 bases between. The V gene's germline CDR1 is MNHNS and CDR2 SASEGT. It was healthy bone marrow donors who served as donors. The PCR was carried out with 60 Vbeta primers and 13 Jbeta primers. The data were produced by immunoSEQ multiplex PCR, yet TCRdb's version contains in-frame clones alone and is incomplete. The table records over 200,000 clones, approximately 70% of them present only once. The sequence derives from a woman younger than 45 in good health and CMV-seronegative. The J gene is TRBJ2-2, the V gene TRBV6-1; unclear D gene. The sample consisted of PBMCs. CDR3 protein: CASSDSSTGELFF. The CDR3 DNA reads as TGTGCCAGCAGTGACTCTAGCACCGGGGAGCTGTTTTTT.